This TCR beta chain was recorded in a study of beta chain features in type 1 diabetes. Expressed TCRB transcripts were sequenced because the isolated RNA had all been reverse transcribed beforehand. Profiled with immunoSEQ multiplex PCR; TCRdb holds only in-frame clones, not every one. This repertoire shows over 500,000 clones, around 15% found once; its top ten account for about 0.097%. About this clone itself: One end of the junction fails to match germline, which may point to a read error. This sample also contains other DNA sequences that code for the same CDR3.

CDR3 length: 14 residues. The germline CDR1 and CDR2 sequences are LNHDA and SQIVND (reference sequence). The specimen sequenced was naive CD4+ T cells from blood. V usage is TRBV19 and J usage is TRBJ1-5; 9 bases align to TRBD1. The clonotype was recovered from a young man in good health. The CDR3, as DNA: TGTGCCAGTAGCATAGGACAGGGGTATCAGCCCCAGCATTTT. This sequence encodes CASSIGQGYQPQHF.